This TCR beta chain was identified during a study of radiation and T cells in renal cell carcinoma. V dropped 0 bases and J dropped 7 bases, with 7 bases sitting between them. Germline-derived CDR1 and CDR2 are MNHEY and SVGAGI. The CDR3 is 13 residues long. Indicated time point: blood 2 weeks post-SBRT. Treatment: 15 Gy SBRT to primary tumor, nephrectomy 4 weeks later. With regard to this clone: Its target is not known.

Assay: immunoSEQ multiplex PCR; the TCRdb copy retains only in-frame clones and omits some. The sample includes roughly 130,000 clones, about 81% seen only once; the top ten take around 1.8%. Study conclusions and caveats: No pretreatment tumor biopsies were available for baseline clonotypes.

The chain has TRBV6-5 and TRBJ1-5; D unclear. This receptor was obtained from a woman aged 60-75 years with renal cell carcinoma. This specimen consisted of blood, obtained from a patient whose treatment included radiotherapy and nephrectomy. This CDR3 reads CASSYSIRQPQHF. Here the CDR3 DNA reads TGTGCCAGCAGTTACTCGATACGACAGCCCCAGCATTTT.